Presented here are 29 T cell receptor beta chains from one specimen sequenced in a study of T cell repertoires in cytomegalovirus infection. TCRdb redid the calling of the reads with MiXCR, one entry per CDR3 protein. The table has about 250,000 distinct CDR3 sequences, 6% to 8% seen once. Material for sequencing was PBMCs. The receptors shown here come from a human donor in good health (CMV status not recorded). Some clones in this sample may be carry-over from other donors' samples.

This clonotype appeared many times. The rearrangement joins TRBV28 to TRBJ2-6, with 11 bases fitting TRBD1. Germline V gene data show CDR1 as MDHEN and CDR2 as SYDVKM. There are 18 residues in the CDR3. V lost 6 bases and J lost 1; bases outside the gene matches: 8. As DNA, the CDR3 is TGTGCCAGCAGCCCGCGGACAGGGGGCTTGTCTGGGGCCAACGTCCTGACTTTC. Its translation is CASSPRTGGLSGANVLTF.

This clonotype was seen ten or more times. The CDR3 nucleotides read TGTGCCAGCAGTTACAGGACAGGCGGTAGGGGCTACACCTTC. It is translated as CASSYRTGGRGYTF. The gene calls are TRBV12-3 or TRBV12-4 and TRBJ1-2; 7 bases agree with TRBD1. The J segment lost 8 bases and the V segment lost 4 bases, leaving 10 bases of the junction unmatched. This CDR3 region has 14 residues.

V is TRBV18 and J is TRBJ1-2, with D maybe TRBD1 (6 bases). Germline-derived CDR1 and CDR2 are KGHSH and LQKENI. Between the trimmed V and J ends, which lost 3 bases and 6 bases, there was a span of 11 bases. The CDR3 is 13 amino acids. The chain's CDR3 is CASSPSRGDGYTF. In nucleotides, the CDR3 is TGTGCCAGCTCACCGAGCAGGGGTGATGGCTACACCTTC.

This clonotype appeared many times. The V gene is TRBV9, the J gene TRBJ1-1; a weak D match, TRBD1 (5 bases). Deletions cut 3 bases from V and 3 bases from J, with 15 bases between. This CDR3 comprises 15 residues. Germline V lookup: CDR1 SGDLS, CDR2 YYNGEE. The CDR3 reads CASSAWDGAHTEAFF. In DNA, the CDR3 is TGTGCCAGCAGCGCGTGGGACGGAGCTCACACTGAAGCTTTCTTT.

There are many counts of this clonotype. This chain joins TRBV2 and TRBJ2-5; 7 bases are shared with TRBD2. Trimming at V came to 7 bases and at J to 5 bases, leaving 10 bases not matched to a gene. CDR1 is SNHLY and CDR2 is FYNNEI in the germline V gene. This CDR3 is 14 amino acids long. CDR3 region: CASNQEGGRETQYF. Here the CDR3 DNA reads TGTGCCAGCAATCAAGAGGGAGGGAGGGAGACCCAGTACTTC. Drawing the rest from reference TRBV2 and TRBJ2-5, the complete variable domain is EPEVTQTPSHQVTQMGQEVILRCVPISNHLYFYWYRQILGQKVEFLVSFYNNEISEKSEIFDDQFSVERPDGSNFTLKIRSTKLEDSAMYFCASNQEGGRETQYFGPGTRLLVL.

This clonotype was detected many times. The chain links TRBV7-2 to TRBJ2-1; D could derive from TRBD1 or TRBD2 (5 bases each). V lost 5 bases to trimming and J lost 7 bases, with 18 bases between them. There are 15 residues in the CDR3. Germline CDR1 is SGHTA and CDR2 is FQGNSA. The CDR3 DNA reads TGTGCCAGCAGCCTGGGACCCGGAGGTATGAATGAGCAGTTCTTC. Translated, it gives CASSLGPGGMNEQFF.

This clonotype showed up just a few times. The chain uses TRBV6-2 or TRBV6-3 and TRBJ1-4; D gene uncertain. Germline values: CDR1 MNHEY, CDR2 SVGEGT. Trimming shortened V by 1 base and J by 7 bases, and 13 bases separated the two germline ends. The CDR3 loop spans 15 amino acids. The chain's CDR3 is CASSYFQSSGEKLFF. In DNA form, the CDR3 reads TGTGCCAGCAGTTACTTCCAATCTTCAGGTGAAAAACTGTTTTTT.

In this sample, this clonotype turned up many times. This rearrangement joins TRBV20-1 to TRBJ1-6; D ambiguous. Trimming took 0 bases from V and 6 from J, leaving 12 bases between them. Germline CDR1 reads DFQATT; CDR2 reads SNEGSKA (reference sequence). CDR3 length equals 15 residues. The CDR3 sequence: CSARDRILGNSPLHF. The CDR3 coding sequence is TGCAGTGCTAGAGATCGTATCCTGGGTAATTCACCCCTCCACTTT.

This clonotype was found many times. The rearrangement uses TRBV12-3 or TRBV12-4 and TRBJ2-4; D is unresolved. This CDR3 has 15 residues. V gave up 5 bases and J gave up 0 bases, with 11 bases separating them. Written as DNA, the CDR3 is TGTGCCAGCAGTACCAGGAGACTAGCCAAAAACATTCAGTACTTC. This translates into CASSTRRLAKNIQYF.

Details on this clonotype: A read error may explain this, as a much larger clone is one base away. The chain carries TRBV6-2 or TRBV6-3 and TRBJ1-5; 9 positions match TRBD1. This CDR3 contains 16 residues. The V gene's germline CDR1 is MNHEY and CDR2 SVGEGT. CDR3 residues: CVSSYRAQGAYQPQHF. CDR3 nucleotides: TGTGTCAGCAGTTACCGGGCACAGGGGGCATATCAGCCCCAGCATTTT.

This clonotype was seen at least ten times. This chain uses TRBV29-1 with TRBJ2-5; D perhaps matches TRBD2 (5 bases). Germline V lookup: CDR1 SQVTM, CDR2 ANQGSEA. Deletions cut 4 bases from V and 5 bases from J, with 17 bases between. The CDR3 is 14 amino acids. The CDR3 nucleotides are TGCAGCGTTGTAGGCGGCGGACGAGGGGAGACCCAGTACTTC. Protein sequence: CSVVGGGRGETQYF.

In this sample, this clonotype turned up a few times. The chain is built from TRBV15 and TRBJ1-4; D not certain. Germline CDR1 reads LNHNV; CDR2 reads YYDKDF (reference sequence). The CDR3 totals 18 residues. The V gene lost 0 bases and the J gene lost 0 bases, with 14 bases spanning the gap. The CDR3 reads CATSRDRWGVATNEKLFF. The CDR3 region has the DNA TGTGCCACCAGCAGAGATCGGTGGGGAGTTGCAACTAATGAAAAACTGTTTTTT.

At least ten counts were recorded for this clonotype. This chain joins TRBV11-2 and TRBJ1-5; D uncertain. V lost 4 bases to trimming and J lost 3 bases, with 13 bases between them. The CDR3 is 15 amino acids. From germline, CDR1 is SGHAT and CDR2 FQNNGV. CDR3 coding DNA: TGTGCCAGCAGCTCGGGAAGGGCGCTCAATCAGCCCCAGCATTTT. This encodes CASSSGRALNQPQHF.

This clonotype was seen repeatedly, ten times or more. The chain has TRBV7-2 and TRBJ1-5; D is uncertain. CDR1 and CDR2 (germline): SGHTA, FQGNSA. V was trimmed by 7 bases and J by 0 bases, leaving 13 bases between them. This CDR3 is built from 15 residues. CDR3 DNA sequence: TGTGCCAGCAAGAGGGCCAGCGATAGCAATCAGCCCCAGCATTTT. Residues: CASKRASDSNQPQHF.

This clonotype has ten or more counts. The chain employs TRBV6-1 and TRBJ1-1; tentative D call: TRBD1 (5 bases). Germline V gives CDR1 MNHNS, CDR2 SASEGT. V dropped 5 bases and J dropped 4 bases, with 11 bases sitting between them. This CDR3 is 13 amino acids long. CDR3 nucleotide sequence: TGTGCCAGCAGTTGGGGACCGGGCACTGAAGCTTTCTTT. This gives the protein CASSWGPGTEAFF.

A few counts support this clonotype. The chain has TRBV14 and TRBJ1-1; no firm D call. V shed 4 bases and J shed 0 bases, with 9 bases lying between them. There are 14 residues in the CDR3. CDR1 is SGHDN, CDR2 FVKESK, per germline. The chain's CDR3 is CASSLRPMNTEAFF. The CDR3 coding sequence is TGTGCCAGCAGCCTTCGGCCGATGAACACTGAAGCTTTCTTT.

This clonotype was detected a few times. This chain uses TRBV6-4 with TRBJ2-2; 10 positions agree with TRBD2. J gave up 8 bases and V 6 bases, and 3 bases lay outside the gene matches. Germline loops: CDR1 MRHNA, CDR2 SNTAGT. The CDR3 totals 13 residues. CDR3 DNA sequence: TGTGCCAGCAGCCTGGGACTAGCGGGGGAGCTGTTTTTT. Residues: CASSLGLAGELFF.

The genes are TRBV5-6 and TRBJ1-6; D is perhaps TRBD1 (5 bases). Germline values: CDR1 SGHDT, CDR2 YYEEEE. The CDR3 is 14 residues long. The ends were cut back, 3 bases at V and 7 bases at J, with 11 bases in the middle. The CDR3 reads CASSYSGRNSPLHF. The CDR3 DNA sequence: TGTGCCAGCAGCTATTCAGGGCGGAATTCACCCCTCCACTTT. Combining the CDR3 with reference TRBV5-6 and TRBJ1-6 gives the whole variable domain DAGVTQSPTHLIKTRGQQVTLRCSPKSGHDTVSWYQQALGQGPQFIFQYYEEEERQRGNFPDRFSGHQFPNYSSELNVNALLLGDSALYLCASSYSGRNSPLHFGNGTRLTVT.

The sample holds many counts of this clonotype. V is TRBV7-2 and J is TRBJ1-5, with D hard to call. The V gene lost 0 bases and the J gene lost 3 bases, with 3 bases spanning the gap. From germline, CDR1 is SGHTA and CDR2 FQGNSA. This CDR3 spans 13 amino acids. CDR3 in DNA: TGTGCCAGCAGCTTAGCGAACAATCAGCCCCAGCATTTT. This encodes CASSLANNQPQHF.

This clonotype has a count of ten or more. This rearrangement joins TRBV10-3 to TRBJ1-3, with D unclear. Germline V gives CDR1 ENHRY, CDR2 SYGVKD. The CDR3 sequence is 13 residues long. V lost 8 bases, J lost 0 bases, and 8 bases lay in between. In nucleotides, the CDR3 is TGTGCCATCCGAGCGAACTCTGGAAACACCATATATTTT. Protein sequence: CAIRANSGNTIYF.

This clonotype was observed many times. V is TRBV2 and J is TRBJ1-4; D ambiguous. The CDR3 is 14 amino acids. V was shortened by 6 bases and J by 8 bases, with 16 bases between the two germline ends. The germline CDR1 and CDR2 sequences are SNHLY and FYNNEI. The CDR3: CASRIFWGTEKLFF. For the CDR3, the DNA is TGTGCCAGCAGAATATTTTGGGGTACGGAAAAACTGTTTTTT.

This clonotype was recorded many times. V usage is TRBV23-1 and J usage is TRBJ2-5, with D possibly being TRBD2 (5 bases). TRBV23-1 is known as an ORF, though its function is uncertain. The V gene lost 9 bases and the J gene lost 14 bases, with 10 bases spanning the gap. CDR3 size: 8 residues. The DNA for the CDR3 is TGCGCCAGGAAAGGACTCTACTTC. Translation: CARKGLYF.

With regard to this clonotype: One end of the junction varies from germline; a read error may be responsible. This chain connects TRBV20-1 to TRBJ1-3; tentative D call: TRBD1 (6 bases). The CDR3 runs 15 residues. Per the germline V gene, CDR1 is DFQATT and CDR2 is SNEGSKA (reference sequence). The CDR3 DNA reads TGCGGTGCTAGAGGACCCGGGGGGCGTCGAAACACCATATATTTT. Translation: CGARGPGGRRNTIYF.

This clonotype was seen only once. A much bigger clone sits one base away, suggesting this may be a read error. This chain connects TRBV29-1 to TRBJ1-1; perhaps TRBD1 as D (5 bases). The CDR3 contains 14 residues. Germline assignment: CDR1 SQVTM and CDR2 ANQGSEA. The V end was cut by 4 bases, the J end by 7 bases, with 19 bases between. The CDR3 loop is CSVVTRDLGNEAFF. CDR3 DNA: TGCAGCGTTGTAACCAGGGACTTGGGCAATGAAGCTTTCTTT.

The chain links TRBV3-1 to TRBJ2-2; 9 bases are a match to TRBD2. The trim removed 2 bases at V and 1 base at J, leaving 2 bases unmatched. From germline, CDR1 is LGHDT and CDR2 YNNKEL (reference sequence). The CDR3 has 16 residues. The CDR3 region has the DNA TGTGCCAGCAGCCAATTTAGCGGGGGGAACACCGGGGAGCTGTTTTTT. Translation: CASSQFSGGNTGELFF.

This clonotype showed up many times. The chain combines TRBV7-2 with TRBJ1-5, with TRBD1 matching 10 bases. V trimming: 5 bases; J trimming: 0 bases; junction bases outside the gene matches: 7. Germline values: CDR1 SGHTA, CDR2 FQGNSA. CDR3 length: 17 amino acids. CDR3 region: CASSRGTGVISNQPQHF. CDR3 DNA sequence: TGTGCCAGCAGCCGCGGGACAGGGGTTATTAGCAATCAGCCCCAGCATTTT.

This clonotype was detected ten times or more. This sequence joins TRBV7-9 and TRBJ1-2, with TRBD1 identical over 7 bases. The germline V gene has CDR1 SEHNR and CDR2 FQNEAQ (reference sequence). V shed 6 bases and J 3 bases; nucleotides not matched to a gene: 7. The length of the CDR3 is 14 residues. The CDR3 DNA reads as TGTGCCAGCAGGCCGACAGGGTCCGACTATGGCTACACCTTC. Its protein is CASRPTGSDYGYTF.

This clonotype was seen only a few times. V is TRBV7-6 and J is TRBJ2-5; D remains ambiguous. The CDR3 sequence is 16 residues long. Trimming pared 5 bases from V and 3 bases from J, leaving 19 bases between. CDR1 is SGHVS and CDR2 is FNYEAQ in the germline V gene. CDR3 DNA sequence: TGTGCCAGCAGCATCCTCTGGACGGACCTTGAAGAGACCCAGTACTTC. It is translated as CASSILWTDLEETQYF. Full variable domain (remainder filled in from reference TRBV7-6 and TRBJ2-5): GAGVSQSPRYKVTKRGQDVALRCDPISGHVSLYWYRQALGQGPEFLTYFNYEAQQDKSGLPNDRFSAERPEGSISTLTIQRTEQRDSAMYRCASSILWTDLEETQYFGPGTRLLVL.

This clonotype was recorded many times. The chain employs TRBV7-2 and TRBJ1-3; D may be TRBD1 (5 bases). Per germline, CDR1 SGHTA and CDR2 FQGNSA. V lost 5 bases, J lost 0 bases, and 17 bases lay in between. This CDR3 has 17 residues. CDR3 sequence (DNA): TGTGCCAGCAGCGTTCGGACACGCTCCAGCTCTGGAAACACCATATATTTT. Protein product: CASSVRTRSSSGNTIYF.